These 10 T cell receptor beta chains share one sample of origin, sequenced in a study of T-cell memory formation after mild COVID-19. TCRdb analysed the 5' RACE reads with MiXCR anew, one entry per CDR3 protein. The sample contains hundreds of thousands of distinct CDR3 sequences, roughly a fifth of which appear only once. Sequenced: PBMCs or a T cell subset sorted from them (not recorded which). These receptors were taken from an adult woman who had mild COVID-19 (a few samples of this study predate the infection). Cell type and time point are not known.

This chain links TRBV2 with TRBJ1-1; D is uncertain. V gave up 3 bases and J gave up 10 bases, with 6 bases separating them. This CDR3 contains 10 residues. CDR1 and CDR2 (germline): SNHLY, FYNNEI. CDR3 amino acids: CASSDLLAFF. Here the CDR3 DNA reads TGTGCCAGCAGTGACCTTCTAGCTTTCTTT. Full variable domain (missing parts from reference TRBV2 and TRBJ1-1): EPEVTQTPSHQVTQMGQEVILRCVPISNHLYFYWYRQILGQKVEFLVSFYNNEISEKSEIFDDQFSVERPDGSNFTLKIRSTKLEDSAMYFCASSDLLAFFGQGTRLTVV.

This clonotype was recorded a few times. V and J are TRBV7-9 and TRBJ2-5; 9 nucleotides line up with TRBD1. Germline assignment: CDR1 SEHNR and CDR2 FQNEAQ (reference sequence). This CDR3 is 16 amino acids long. Trimming took 3 bases from V and 4 from J; bases not matched to a gene: 9. The CDR3 nucleotides are TGTGCCAGCAGCTTTCGAGCCGGGACAGGGAGAGAGACCCAGTACTTC. Translation gives CASSFRAGTGRETQYF.

The chain has TRBV7-2 and TRBJ2-5; possibly TRBD1 for D (7 bases). The V gene's germline CDR1 is SGHTA and CDR2 FQGNSA. The CDR3 has 13 residues. The ends were cut back, 8 bases at V and 1 base at J, with 11 bases in the middle. As DNA, the CDR3 is TGTGCCAGCCAGGAGGGGGCCCAAGAGACCCAGTACTTC. Translation: CASQEGAQETQYF.

This chain uses TRBV4-1 with TRBJ1-2, with 8 bases identical to TRBD1. This CDR3 has 16 amino acids. Germline loops: CDR1 MGHRA, CDR2 YSYEKL. The trim removed 2 bases at V and 4 bases at J, leaving 9 bases unmatched. CDR3 coding DNA: TGCGCCAGCAGCCAACCAGGGCAGGGGGCAGGCTATGGCTACACCTTC. Translation gives CASSQPGQGAGYGYTF.

V and J are TRBV21-1 and TRBJ2-1; no check of the table's D call, TRBD2, against the DNA was made. TRBV21-1 is a pseudogene segment. This CDR3 spans 16 amino acids. CDR3 sequence: CASSKEGTSGADEQFF. Here the CDR3 DNA reads TGTGCCAGCAGCAAAGAAGGGACTAGCGGGGCGGATGAGCAGTTCTTC.

This clonotype was seen a handful of times. The chain links TRBV7-3 to TRBJ2-1; 7 bases agree with TRBD2. CDR3 length: 16 amino acids. The V gene end was trimmed by 5 bases and the J gene end by 0 bases; junction bases not matched to a gene: 7. Germline lookup yields CDR1 SGHTA and CDR2 FQGTGA. The CDR3 coding sequence is TGTGCCAGCAGCCCCTTCGGCGGGAGCTCCTACAATGAGCAGTTCTTC. Translation gives CASSPFGGSSYNEQFF.

This clonotype has more than one count but fewer than ten. The V and J genes are TRBV7-9 and TRBJ1-5; a weak D match, TRBD1 (5 bases). Trimming took 0 bases from V and 7 from J, leaving 19 bases between them. Germline-derived CDR1 and CDR2 are SEHNR and FQNEAQ (reference sequence). This CDR3 has 17 residues. The CDR3 DNA reads as TGTGCCAGCAGCTTAGCGTTGAGGGGCGTCCCTGGCCAGCCCCAGCATTTT. Its protein product is CASSLALRGVPGQPQHF.

This clonotype was seen a handful of times. J is TRBJ2-1 and V is TRBV24-1; 8 positions agree with TRBD2. Losses at the gene ends were 6 bases for V and 10 bases for J; bases not matched to a gene: 16. Germline assignment: CDR1 KGHDR and CDR2 SFDVKD. This CDR3 spans 16 amino acids. CDR3 bases: TGTGCCACCAGTCTGACCCTTATTAGCGGGACCGTAGAGCAGTTCTTC. It encodes CATSLTLISGTVEQFF.

This clonotype was found a few times. The chain combines TRBV29-1 with TRBJ1-5, with D uncertain. The V gene's germline CDR1 is SQVTM and CDR2 ANQGSEA. Trimming took 5 bases from V and 5 from J, leaving 10 bases between them. The CDR3 covers 12 residues. CDR3 nucleotides: TGCAGCGTTCTGGACGGCGATCAGCCCCAGCATTTT. This codes for CSVLDGDQPQHF. The variable domain in full, completed from reference TRBV29-1 and TRBJ1-5, reads SAVISQKPSRDICQRGTSLTIQCQVDSQVTMMFWYRQQPGQSLTLIATANQGSEATYESGFVIDKFPISRPNLTFSTLTVSNMSPEDSSIYLCSVLDGDQPQHFGDGTRLSIL.

The chain joins TRBV3-1 to TRBJ2-7; perhaps TRBD2 as D (5 bases). CDR3 size: 13 residues. Looked up from germline, CDR1 is LGHDT and CDR2 is YNNKEL (reference sequence). V dropped 4 bases and J dropped 6 bases, with 13 bases sitting between them. The CDR3 DNA sequence: TGTGCCAGCAGCCGCCTCGGGGTTGGCGAGCAGTACTTC. Amino acid sequence: CASSRLGVGEQYF.